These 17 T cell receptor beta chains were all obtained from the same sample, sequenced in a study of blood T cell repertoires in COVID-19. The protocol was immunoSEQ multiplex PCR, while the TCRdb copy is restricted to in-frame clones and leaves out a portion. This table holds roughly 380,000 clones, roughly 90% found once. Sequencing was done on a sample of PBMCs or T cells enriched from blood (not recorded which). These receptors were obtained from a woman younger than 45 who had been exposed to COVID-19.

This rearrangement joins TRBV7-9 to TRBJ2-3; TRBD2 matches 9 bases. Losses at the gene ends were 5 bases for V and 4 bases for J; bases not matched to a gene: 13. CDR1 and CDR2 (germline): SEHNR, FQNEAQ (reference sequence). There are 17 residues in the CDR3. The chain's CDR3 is CASSLPRIAGAADTQYF. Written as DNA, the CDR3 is TGTGCCAGCAGCCTACCCCGGATAGCGGGAGCTGCAGATACGCAGTATTTT.

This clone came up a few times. CDR3 loop: CATPPGQTYEQYF. CDR3 bases: TGTGCCACCCCCCCCGGACAAACCTACGAGCAGTACTTC. V and J are TRBV7-9 and TRBJ2-7, with TRBD1 as a possible D gene (5 bases). Per germline, CDR1 SEHNR and CDR2 FQNEAQ (reference sequence). This CDR3 contains 13 residues. The V end was cut by 10 bases, the J end by 2 bases, with 15 bases between.

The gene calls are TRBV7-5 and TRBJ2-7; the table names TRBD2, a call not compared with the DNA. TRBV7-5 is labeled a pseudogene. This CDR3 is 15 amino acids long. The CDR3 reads CARSSRLAGAYEQYF. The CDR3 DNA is TGTGCCAGAAGCTCCCGCCTAGCGGGAGCCTACGAGCAGTACTTC.

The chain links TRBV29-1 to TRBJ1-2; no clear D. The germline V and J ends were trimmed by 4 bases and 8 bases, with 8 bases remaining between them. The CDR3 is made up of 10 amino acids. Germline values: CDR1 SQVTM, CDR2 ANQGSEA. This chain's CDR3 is CSVVAEGYTF. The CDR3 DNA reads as TGCAGCGTTGTAGCTGAGGGCTACACCTTC.

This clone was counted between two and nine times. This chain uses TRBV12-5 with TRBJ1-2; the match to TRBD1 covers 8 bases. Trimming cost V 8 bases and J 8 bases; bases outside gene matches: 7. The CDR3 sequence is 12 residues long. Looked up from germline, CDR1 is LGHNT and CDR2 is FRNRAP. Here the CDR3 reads CASRGQARGYTF. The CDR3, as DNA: TGTGCTAGTAGGGGACAGGCCAGGGGCTACACCTTC.

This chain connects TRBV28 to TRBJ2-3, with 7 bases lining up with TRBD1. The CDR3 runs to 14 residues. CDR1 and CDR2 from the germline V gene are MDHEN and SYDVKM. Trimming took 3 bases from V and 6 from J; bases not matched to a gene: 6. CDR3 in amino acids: CASSFVGGPDTQYF. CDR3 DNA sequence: TGTGCCAGCAGTTTTGTAGGGGGCCCCGATACGCAGTATTTT. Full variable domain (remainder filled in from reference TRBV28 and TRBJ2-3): DVKVTQSSRYLVKRTGEKVFLECVQDMDHENMFWYRQDPGLGLRLIYFSYDVKMKEKGDIPEGYSVSREKKERFSLILESASTNQTSMYLCASSFVGGPDTQYFGPGTRLTVL.

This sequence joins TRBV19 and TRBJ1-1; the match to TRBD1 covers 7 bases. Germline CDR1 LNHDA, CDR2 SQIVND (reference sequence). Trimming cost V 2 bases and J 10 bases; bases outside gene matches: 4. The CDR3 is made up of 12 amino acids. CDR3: CASSIQQGRAFF. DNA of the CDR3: TGTGCCAGTAGTATACAACAGGGGAGAGCTTTCTTT.

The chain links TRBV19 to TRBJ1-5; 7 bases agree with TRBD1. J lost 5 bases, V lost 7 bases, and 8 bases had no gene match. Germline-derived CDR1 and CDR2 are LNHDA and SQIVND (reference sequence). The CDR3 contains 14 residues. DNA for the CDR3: TGTGCCAGTACTCCTACAGGGGAGGATCAGCCCCAGCATTTT. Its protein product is CASTPTGEDQPQHF.

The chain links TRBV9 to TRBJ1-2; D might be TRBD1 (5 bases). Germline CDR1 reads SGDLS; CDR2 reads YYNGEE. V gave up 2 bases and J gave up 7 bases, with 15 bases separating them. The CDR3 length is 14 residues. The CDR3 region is CASSVTEGMGGYTF. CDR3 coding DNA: TGTGCCAGCAGCGTGACGGAGGGGATGGGTGGCTACACCTTC.

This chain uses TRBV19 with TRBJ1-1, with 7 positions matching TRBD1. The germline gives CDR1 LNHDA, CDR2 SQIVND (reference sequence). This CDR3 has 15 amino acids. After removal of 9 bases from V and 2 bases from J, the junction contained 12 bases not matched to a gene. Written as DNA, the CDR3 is TGTGCCAGCTCTCTAAAAGGACAGGCCAACACTGAAGCTTTCTTT. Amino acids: CASSLKGQANTEAFF.

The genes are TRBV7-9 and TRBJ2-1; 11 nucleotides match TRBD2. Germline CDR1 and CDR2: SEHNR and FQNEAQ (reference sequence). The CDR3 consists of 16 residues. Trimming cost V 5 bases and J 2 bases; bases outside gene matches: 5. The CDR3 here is CASSPQTSGTYNEQFF. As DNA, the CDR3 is TGTGCCAGCAGCCCACAGACTAGCGGGACCTACAATGAGCAGTTCTTC.

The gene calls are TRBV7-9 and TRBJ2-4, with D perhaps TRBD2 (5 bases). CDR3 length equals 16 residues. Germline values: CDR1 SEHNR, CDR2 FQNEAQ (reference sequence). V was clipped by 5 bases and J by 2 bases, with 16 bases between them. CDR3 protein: CASSPRPGESKNIQYF. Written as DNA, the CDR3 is TGTGCCAGCAGCCCCAGACCCGGGGAGTCCAAAAACATTCAGTACTTC.

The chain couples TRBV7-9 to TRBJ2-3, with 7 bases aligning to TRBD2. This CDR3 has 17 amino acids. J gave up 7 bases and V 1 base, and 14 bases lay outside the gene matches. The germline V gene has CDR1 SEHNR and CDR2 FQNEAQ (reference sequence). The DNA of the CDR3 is TGTGCCAGCAGCTTAGGATTCGCGGGAGCTAACCCACATACGCAGTATTTT. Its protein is CASSLGFAGANPHTQYF.

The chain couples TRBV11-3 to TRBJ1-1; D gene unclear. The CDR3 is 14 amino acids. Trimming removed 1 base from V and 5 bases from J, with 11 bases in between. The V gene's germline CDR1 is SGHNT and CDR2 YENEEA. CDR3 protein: CASSLAGRGTEAFF. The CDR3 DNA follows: TGTGCCAGCAGCTTAGCGGGGAGAGGGACTGAAGCTTTCTTT. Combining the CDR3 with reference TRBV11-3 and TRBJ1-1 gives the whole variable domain EAGVVQSPRYKIIEKKQPVAFWCNPISGHNTLYWYLQNLGQGPELLIRYENEEAVDDSQLPKDRFSAERLKGVDSTLKIQPAELGDSAVYLCASSLAGRGTEAFFGQGTRLTVV.

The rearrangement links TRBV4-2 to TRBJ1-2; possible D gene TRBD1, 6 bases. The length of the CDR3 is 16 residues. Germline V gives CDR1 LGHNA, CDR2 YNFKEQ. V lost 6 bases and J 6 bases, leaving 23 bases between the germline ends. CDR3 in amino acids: CASRRGSGEGSHGYTF. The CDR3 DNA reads TGTGCCAGCAGAAGGGGATCAGGGGAAGGCTCCCATGGCTACACCTTC.

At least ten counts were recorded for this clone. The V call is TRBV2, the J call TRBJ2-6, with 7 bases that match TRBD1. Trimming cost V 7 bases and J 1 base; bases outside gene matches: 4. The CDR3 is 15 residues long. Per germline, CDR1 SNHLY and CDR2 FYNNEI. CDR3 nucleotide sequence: TGTGCCAGCAACCCACAGGGGTCTGGGGCCAACGTCCTGACTTTC. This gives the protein CASNPQGSGANVLTF.

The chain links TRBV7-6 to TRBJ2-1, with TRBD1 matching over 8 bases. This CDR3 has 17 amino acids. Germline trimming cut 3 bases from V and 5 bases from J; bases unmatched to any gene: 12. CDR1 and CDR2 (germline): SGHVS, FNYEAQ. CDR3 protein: CASSFRPGTGGNNEQFF. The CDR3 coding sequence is TGTGCCAGCAGCTTCCGACCCGGGACAGGAGGGAACAATGAGCAGTTCTTC.